These 23 T cell receptor beta chains came from one sample sequenced in a study of T-cell memory formation after mild COVID-19. TCRdb passed the 5' RACE reads through MiXCR, listing each CDR3 protein once. The table shows under 400,000 distinct CDR3 sequences, with 25% to 30% occurring only once. Sequencing was carried out using PBMCs or a T cell subset sorted from them (not recorded which). These receptors were collected from an adult woman who had mild COVID-19 (a few samples of this study predate the infection). Cell type and time point are not known.

Many counts were recorded for this clonotype. The chain carries TRBV12-3 or TRBV12-4 and TRBJ2-5; TRBD1 matches 7 bases. V gave up 3 bases and J gave up 1 base; unmatched junction bases: 2. CDR3 length: 14 residues. CDR3 DNA sequence: TGTGCCAGCAGTTTGTCAGGGGGCCAAGAGACCCAGTACTTC. Translated, it gives CASSLSGGQETQYF.

The chain joins TRBV2 to TRBJ2-1; 9 nucleotides align to TRBD2. In germline, CDR1 is SNHLY, CDR2 FYNNEI. The CDR3 loop spans 15 amino acids. Trimming took 5 bases from V and 2 from J; bases not matched to a gene: 4. This chain's CDR3 is CASSIAGDPYNEQFF. The CDR3 DNA reads as TGTGCCAGCAGTATAGCGGGAGACCCCTACAATGAGCAGTTCTTC.

This chain uses TRBV6-1 with TRBJ2-7; no definite D call. This CDR3 is 14 amino acids long. The germline V gene has CDR1 MNHNS and CDR2 SASEGT. V lost 3 bases and J lost 0, with 9 bases in between. CDR3 sequence (DNA): TGTGCCAGCAGTGATTTGGGCACCTCCTACGAGCAGTACTTC. Translating gives CASSDLGTSYEQYF.

V usage is TRBV6-4 and J usage is TRBJ2-3, with D possibly being TRBD1 (7 bases). From germline, CDR1 is MRHNA and CDR2 SNTAGT. The CDR3 loop spans 15 amino acids. The ends were cut back, 6 bases at V and 1 base at J, with 14 bases in the middle. The CDR3 region is CASRRDREGTDTQYF. The CDR3, as DNA: TGTGCCAGCAGGCGAGACAGGGAGGGCACAGATACGCAGTATTTT.

The gene calls are TRBV11-1 and TRBJ2-7; D unclear. This CDR3 region has 18 residues. Germline V gene sequence: CDR1 SGHAT, CDR2 FQDESV (reference sequence). V was pared by 3 bases and J by 3 bases, with 24 bases between. The CDR3 DNA reads as TGTGCCAGCAGCTTGGGAAGCGATTACGACCGCCGCTACTACGAGCAGTACTTC. This encodes CASSLGSDYDRRYYEQYF. Using reference TRBV11-1 and TRBJ2-7 for the parts outside the CDR3, the full variable domain is EAEVAQSPRYKITEKSQAVAFWCDPISGHATLYWYRQILGQGPELLVQFQDESVVDDSQLPKDRFSAERLKGVDSTLKIQPAELGDSAMYLCASSLGSDYDRRYYEQYFGPGTRLTVT.

The rearrangement uses TRBV15 and TRBJ2-3, with 7 bases aligning to TRBD2. This CDR3 contains 16 residues. With V trimmed by 2 bases and J by 1 base, 6 bases remained unmatched. Germline V gene lookup returns CDR1 LNHNV and CDR2 YYDKDF (reference sequence). CDR3 nucleotide sequence: TGTGCCACCAGCAGAATCCAGGGAGGGGGCACAGATACGCAGTATTTT. This encodes CATSRIQGGGTDTQYF.

This clonotype was detected many times. The chain is built from TRBV7-9 and TRBJ1-1, with D unclear. Per germline, CDR1 SEHNR and CDR2 FQNEAQ (reference sequence). This CDR3 is built from 17 residues. The V and J ends lost 2 bases and 1 base respectively, with 17 bases between them. DNA of the CDR3: TGTGCCAGCAGCTTACGGGTCGATTGGCTAGCGAACACTGAAGCTTTCTTT. Translation gives CASSLRVDWLANTEAFF.

This clonotype was detected a few times. V is TRBV5-1 and J is TRBJ2-7; TRBD1 might be the D (5 bases). Trimming took off 4 bases at V and 2 bases at J, with 10 bases between the two ends. CDR3 length: 13 residues. Germline CDR1 and CDR2: SGHRS and YFSETQ. The CDR3 loop reads CASSPDTPYEQYF. As DNA, the CDR3 is TGCGCCAGCAGCCCGGACACCCCCTACGAGCAGTACTTC.

This clonotype came up a few times. The V call is TRBV7-9, the J call TRBJ1-5; D unclear. Germline V lookup: CDR1 SEHNR, CDR2 FQNEAQ (reference sequence). This CDR3 spans 14 amino acids. V lost 5 bases, J lost 4 bases, and 12 bases lay in between. The DNA for the CDR3 is TGTGCCAGCAGCCAAGGCCCTGGGAATCAGCCCCAGCATTTT. This translates into CASSQGPGNQPQHF.

The CDR3 region has the DNA TGCGCCAGCAGACCAGACTACTGGGATGAGCAGTTCTTC. It yields the protein CASRPDYWDEQFF. The V and J genes are TRBV5-1 and TRBJ2-1, with D possibly matching TRBD2 (5 bases). This CDR3 has 13 residues. The germline V gene encodes CDR1 SGHRS and CDR2 YFSETQ. Trimming cost V 5 bases and J 8 bases, with 14 bases left between them.

V and J are TRBV5-1 and TRBJ2-1; 7 positions agree with TRBD2. The CDR3 is made up of 15 amino acids. The V gene's germline CDR1 is SGHRS and CDR2 YFSETQ. V gave up 4 bases and J gave up 6 bases; unmatched junction bases: 10. The CDR3 reads CASSQLTAGSNEQFF. Written as DNA, the CDR3 is TGCGCCAGCAGCCAGCTTACAGCGGGATCCAATGAGCAGTTCTTC.

This clonotype was seen repeatedly, ten times or more. The chain employs TRBV12-3 or TRBV12-4 and TRBJ2-4; 7 bases map to TRBD2. Germline trimming cut 4 bases from V and 7 bases from J; bases unmatched to any gene: 1. The CDR3 consists of 12 residues. The CDR3, as DNA: TGTGCCAGCAGTTGGGGGGGGAACATTCAGTACTTC. Translating gives CASSWGGNIQYF.

The V and J genes are TRBV24-1 and TRBJ2-1, with 15 bases lining up with TRBD2. CDR3 length: 17 residues. J was trimmed by 6 bases and V by 6 bases; bases with no gene match: 8. The germline CDR1 and CDR2 sequences are KGHDR and SFDVKD. DNA for the CDR3: TGTGCCACCAGTCCCGGACTAGCGGGAGGGCCTGTCAATGAGCAGTTCTTC. The encoded protein is CATSPGLAGGPVNEQFF.

The rearrangement uses TRBV7-8 and TRBJ1-2; D uncertain. CDR1 is SGHVS and CDR2 is FQNEAQ in the germline V gene. The CDR3 loop spans 16 amino acids. V lost 3 bases to trimming and J lost 7 bases, with 21 bases between them. CDR3 amino acids: CASSFLGQPRFSGYTF. Written as DNA, the CDR3 is TGTGCCAGCAGCTTTTTAGGCCAGCCGCGGTTTAGTGGCTACACCTTC.

This rearrangement joins TRBV10-3 to TRBJ2-7; D is perhaps TRBD1 or TRBD2 (5 bases each). V lost 8 bases, J lost 2 bases, and 10 bases lay in between. CDR3 length: 12 residues. Germline V gene lookup returns CDR1 ENHRY and CDR2 SYGVKD. CDR3 in DNA: TGTGCCATCGGGGACGGTCCCTACGAGCAGTACTTC. Protein product: CAIGDGPYEQYF.

This clonotype was recorded a few times. The V gene is TRBV12-3 or TRBV12-4, the J gene TRBJ2-2; 7 bases agree with TRBD1. Trimming removed 9 bases from V and 6 bases from J; junction bases left unmatched: 7. The CDR3 extends over 13 amino acids. This chain's CDR3 is CASDRESSGELFF. The CDR3, as DNA: TGTGCCAGTGACAGGGAGTCTTCCGGGGAGCTGTTTTTT.

This clonotype was picked up a small number of times. The genes are TRBV7-9 and TRBJ2-7; the match to TRBD2 covers 13 bases. This CDR3 region has 16 residues. V was pared by 3 bases and J by 2 bases, with 4 bases of the junction left unmatched. Per germline, CDR1 SEHNR and CDR2 FQNEAQ (reference sequence). In DNA, the CDR3 is TGTGCCAGCAGCTTTGGACTAGCGGGGGACACCTACGAGCAGTACTTC. It yields the protein CASSFGLAGDTYEQYF.

In this sample, this clonotype turned up a few times. The chain links TRBV5-1 to TRBJ2-3, with 9 bases lining up with TRBD1. The V segment lost 4 bases and the J segment 6 bases; nucleotides outside the gene matches: 6. The CDR3 is 14 residues long. The germline V gene has CDR1 SGHRS and CDR2 YFSETQ. As DNA, the CDR3 is TGCGCCAGCAGCCTGGGACAGGGCTTTGATACGCAGTATTTT. Translation gives CASSLGQGFDTQYF.

The chain combines TRBV12-3 or TRBV12-4 with TRBJ2-5; a possible D gene is TRBD2 (6 bases). The CDR3 spans 12 residues. The germline V and J ends were trimmed by 6 bases and 5 bases, with 10 bases remaining between them. The CDR3, as DNA: TGTGCCAGCAGCGGGAGACTGGAGACCCAGTACTTC. Translating it yields CASSGRLETQYF.

The chain uses TRBV19 and TRBJ2-1; TRBD2 aligns across 10 bases. The CDR3 has 12 residues. The trim removed 4 bases at V and 13 bases at J, leaving 4 bases unmatched. CDR1 is LNHDA, CDR2 SQIVND, per germline (reference sequence). The CDR3 DNA reads as TGTGCCAGTAGTACTTCACTAGCGGGACAGTTCTTC. It encodes CASSTSLAGQFF.

In its sample, this clonotype was seen a few times. The chain has TRBV12-3 or TRBV12-4 and TRBJ2-1; tentative D call: TRBD1 (5 bases). V was pared by 5 bases and J by 10 bases, with 12 bases between. The CDR3 covers 12 residues. CDR3 DNA: TGTGCCAGCAGTCCCAGGGTCAGGGAGCAGTTCTTC. Protein sequence: CASSPRVREQFF.

CDR3 sequence reads: CASSFPAGPGLEQYF. The CDR3 nucleotides are TGTGCCAGCAGCTTCCCGGCGGGACCCGGACTCGAGCAGTATTTT. The chain joins TRBV7-9 to TRBJ2-3, with D possibly TRBD2 on 6 matching bases. The V and J ends lost 3 bases and 11 bases respectively, with 21 bases between them. The CDR3 has 15 amino acids. Germline V gene lookup returns CDR1 SEHNR and CDR2 FQNEAQ (reference sequence).

This chain uses TRBV27 with TRBJ2-7; 11 nucleotides agree with TRBD2. Germline V CDR1 and CDR2: MNHEY, SMNVEV (reference sequence). The CDR3 consists of 15 residues. After removal of 8 bases from V and 3 bases from J, the junction contained 9 bases not matched to a gene. For the CDR3, the DNA is TGTGCCAGCGGGTCGGGGACTAGCGGCCACTACGAGCAGTACTTC. Translation gives CASGSGTSGHYEQYF.